A selection of T cell receptor beta chains follows, all from one sample in a study of blood T cell repertoires in COVID-19. Clones were sequenced by immunoSEQ multiplex PCR, and TCRdb holds only the in-frame ones, with some missing. The table includes 300,000 to 350,000 clones, roughly 90% detected once. The specimen was PBMCs or T cells enriched from blood (not recorded which). All receptors derive from a woman between 18 and 30 years old with acute COVID-19. The CDR3 runs from the conserved cysteine through the conserved F or W. The order of the fields is CDR3 protein, CDR3 DNA, J gene, V gene, clone size, D gene. The D gene is left open where the match is weak. Clone size appears in some rows only: once, few, many, or a class for an expanded clone.

CDR3: CATRDRERGYTF; DNA: TGTGCCACCAGAGACAGGGAGCGTGGCTACACCTTC; J: TRBJ1-2; V: TRBV24-1; size: NA; D: TRBD1
CDR3: CAISLLAGGPGEQFF; DNA: TGTGCCATCAGTTTACTAGCGGGAGGGCCGGGGGAGCAGTTCTTC; J: TRBJ2-1; V: TRBV10-3; size: NA; D: TRBD2
CDR3: CASSYTSFSSYNEQFF; DNA: TGCGCCAGCAGCTATACTAGCTTCAGCTCCTACAATGAGCAGTTCTTC; J: TRBJ2-1; V: TRBV5-1; size: NA; D: NA
CDR3: CATRSGSGNTIYF; DNA: TGTGCCACGCGGAGTGGCTCTGGAAACACCATATATTTT; J: TRBJ1-3; V: TRBV15; size: NA; D: NA
CDR3: CASSLRQGHQPQHF; DNA: TGTGCCAGCAGTTTACGTCAGGGCCATCAGCCCCAGCATTTT; J: TRBJ1-5; V: TRBV28; size: NA; D: NA
CDR3: CASSGTSGLNNEQFF; DNA: TGCGCCAGCAGCGGCACTAGCGGGCTCAACAATGAGCAGTTCTTC; J: TRBJ2-1; V: TRBV5-1; size: few; D: TRBD2
CDR3: CASSLTGYEQYF; DNA: TGTGCCAGCAGCTTAACCGGCTACGAGCAGTACTTC; J: TRBJ2-7; V: TRBV7-3; size: NA; D: NA
CDR3: CASSWTGMNTEAFF; DNA: TGTGCCAGCAGCTGGACGGGGATGAACACTGAAGCTTTCTTT; J: TRBJ1-1; V: TRBV25-1; size: NA; D: NA
CDR3: CASSPKALASSGNTIYF; DNA: TGTGCCAGCAGTCCCAAGGCGCTAGCGAGCTCTGGAAACACCATATATTTT; J: TRBJ1-3; V: TRBV28; size: NA; D: NA
CDR3: CASSLSGGGQPQHF; DNA: TGTGCCAGCAGTTTATCAGGGGGCGGACAGCCCCAGCATTTT; J: TRBJ1-5; V: TRBV28; size: NA; D: TRBD1
CDR3: CASSFTAGGSNQPQHF; DNA: TGTGCCAGCAGTTTTACCGCAGGGGGATCAAATCAGCCCCAGCATTTT; J: TRBJ1-5; V: TRBV27; size: NA; D: TRBD1
CDR3: CASSASGVGTDTQYF; DNA: TGTGCCAGCAGTGCTAGCGGTGTTGGCACAGATACGCAGTATTTT; J: TRBJ2-3; V: TRBV28; size: NA; D: TRBD2
CDR3: CASSYTVNTEAFF; DNA: TGTGCCAGCAGTTATACAGTGAACACTGAAGCTTTCTTT; J: TRBJ1-1; V: TRBV6-5; size: NA; D: NA
CDR3: CASSLVVSGIPDPQYF; DNA: TGTGCCAGCAGCTTAGTCGTTAGCGGGATCCCGGATCCGCAGTATTTT; J: TRBJ2-3; V: TRBV7-6; size: NA; D: TRBD2
CDR3: CASSYSFNDRFTEAFF; DNA: TGTGCCAGCAGTTACTCCTTTAACGACAGGTTCACTGAAGCTTTCTTT; J: TRBJ1-1; V: TRBV6-5; size: NA; D: NA
CDR3: CASSPQYTGTNYGYTF; DNA: TGTGCCAGCAGTCCCCAATATACAGGGACTAACTATGGCTACACCTTC; J: TRBJ1-2; V: TRBV6-4; size: NA; D: NA
CDR3: CASSPGAGGGHYNEQFF; DNA: TGTGCCAGCAGCCCAGGAGCGGGAGGGGGCCACTACAATGAGCAGTTCTTC; J: TRBJ2-1; V: TRBV3-1/TRBV3-2; size: NA; D: TRBD2
CDR3: CASSSGGPGGTEAFF; DNA: TGTGCCAGCAGCTCCGGGGGGCCGGGGGGCACTGAAGCTTTCTTT; J: TRBJ1-1; V: TRBV7-9; size: NA; D: NA
CDR3: CASTSGGRSGANVLTF; DNA: TGTGCCAGCACCTCGGGAGGCCGCTCTGGGGCCAACGTCCTGACTTTC; J: TRBJ2-6; V: TRBV4-2; size: once; D: TRBD2
CDR3: CASSLLNTEAFF; DNA: TGTGCCAGCAGCTTGCTCAACACTGAAGCTTTCTTT; J: TRBJ1-1; V: TRBV5-6; size: once; D: NA